Presented here are 16 T cell receptor beta chains from one specimen sequenced in a study of radiotherapy plus CTLA-4 blockade in lung cancer. Sequencing used immunoSEQ multiplex PCR; TCRdb keeps in-frame clones, though not all of them. The sample records about 28,000 clones, approximately 81% being singletons. Source: peripheral blood, taken from a patient treated with radiotherapy plus ipilimumab. The receptors were sampled from a human donor with non-small cell lung cancer that progressed on radiotherapy plus ipilimumab.

In this sample, this clone turned up a few times. V usage is TRBV10-3 and J usage is TRBJ1-1; D possibly corresponds to TRBD1 (5 bases). Germline V lookup: CDR1 ENHRY, CDR2 SYGVKD. This CDR3 region has 12 residues. V lost 5 bases to trimming and J lost 3 bases, with 7 bases between them. This CDR3 is CAISTGDTEAFF. The CDR3 coding sequence is TGTGCCATCAGTACGGGGGACACTGAAGCTTTCTTT.

The chain has TRBV5-1 and TRBJ2-5; D is unclear. Trimming removed 4 bases at V and 2 bases at J, with 12 bases between. The germline gives CDR1 SGHRS, CDR2 YFSETQ. The CDR3 contains 14 residues. DNA of the CDR3: TGCGCCAGCAGCAGAGGAGCCGATCAAGAGACCCAGTACTTC. This encodes CASSRGADQETQYF.

The V gene is TRBV7-8, the J gene TRBJ2-7, with D possibly being TRBD1 or TRBD2 (5 bases each). Looked up from germline, CDR1 is SGHVS and CDR2 is FQNEAQ. The V and J ends lost 5 bases and 3 bases respectively, with 11 bases between them. CDR3 length: 13 residues. The CDR3: CASSLGPNYEQYF. Written as DNA, the CDR3 is TGTGCCAGCAGCCTGGGACCGAACTACGAGCAGTACTTC.

V gene TRBV5-1 combines with J gene TRBJ2-1; 9 bases are shared with TRBD2. The CDR3 spans 13 residues. Germline trimming cut 4 bases from V and 8 bases from J; bases unmatched to any gene: 4. Germline values: CDR1 SGHRS, CDR2 YFSETQ. The CDR3 DNA is TGCGCCAGCAGCCAAGCGGGGGGCCATGAGCAGTTCTTC. Its protein product is CASSQAGGHEQFF.

This clone was counted between two and nine times. The chain has TRBV7-3 and TRBJ2-3, with 7 bases matching TRBD2. J lost 4 bases, V lost 8 bases, and 6 bases had no gene match. The length of the CDR3 is 13 residues. Germline assignment: CDR1 SGHTA and CDR2 FQGTGA. DNA of the CDR3: TGTGCCAGCCGGAGCGGGGCCTCAGATACGCAGTATTTT. Amino acids: CASRSGASDTQYF.

The rearrangement joins TRBV7-9 to TRBJ2-7; D could derive from TRBD1 or TRBD2 (5 bases each). The CDR3 is 13 residues long. Trimming took off 3 bases at V and 3 bases at J, with 9 bases between the two ends. Germline CDR1 and CDR2: SEHNR and FQNEAQ (reference sequence). CDR3 DNA sequence: TGTGCCAGCAGCTTCAGGGAGCGCTACGAGCAGTACTTC. Amino acid sequence: CASSFRERYEQYF.

The chain carries TRBV19 and TRBJ1-2; no definite D call. Looked up from germline, CDR1 is LNHDA and CDR2 is SQIVND (reference sequence). The V and J ends lost 3 bases and 13 bases respectively, with 18 bases between them. The CDR3 runs to 13 residues. CDR3: CASSMDWETPRTF. The CDR3 DNA reads as TGTGCCAGTAGTATGGACTGGGAGACCCCCCGCACCTTC.

This clone was seen a handful of times. The V gene is TRBV6-1, the J gene TRBJ1-4, with D tentatively TRBD1 (6 bases). Germline CDR1 MNHNS, CDR2 SASEGT. V shed 3 bases and J shed 8 bases, with 16 bases lying between them. There are 15 residues in the CDR3. CDR3 in amino acids: CASSEPGTFVEKLFF. The CDR3 nucleotides are TGTGCCAGCAGTGAGCCCGGGACATTCGTCGAAAAACTGTTTTTT.

This clone was picked up a small number of times. This chain links TRBV6-5 with TRBJ2-7; D ambiguous. The CDR3 sequence is 13 residues long. Germline assignment: CDR1 MNHEY and CDR2 SVGAGI. V was shortened by 4 bases and J by 0 bases, with 7 bases between the two germline ends. CDR3 loop: CASSSTYSYEQYF. The CDR3 nucleotides read TGTGCCAGCAGTTCCACGTACTCCTACGAGCAGTACTTC.

This clone was counted a few times. This chain links TRBV5-4 with TRBJ1-4; D is perhaps TRBD1 (6 bases). Trimming took off 2 bases at V and 5 bases at J, with 10 bases between the two ends. The CDR3 sequence is 14 residues long. In germline, CDR1 is SGHNT, CDR2 YYREEE (reference sequence). The CDR3 spells CASSFGGGNEKLFF. CDR3 in DNA: TGTGCCAGCAGCTTCGGAGGGGGGAATGAAAAACTGTTTTTT.

V is TRBV5-4 and J is TRBJ1-1; possible D gene TRBD1, 6 bases. Germline CDR1 reads SGHNT; CDR2 reads YYREEE (reference sequence). The CDR3 has 14 residues. V was pared by 4 bases and J by 4 bases, with 14 bases between. In nucleotides, the CDR3 is TGTGCCAGCAGCATCGACAGGTGGAGCACTGAAGCTTTCTTT. Encoded protein: CASSIDRWSTEAFF.

This clone was recorded a few times. J is TRBJ1-3 and V is TRBV5-4; D gene unclear. Trimming stripped 5 bases from V and 0 bases from J, with 9 bases between. The CDR3 is 14 amino acids. CDR1 is SGHNT, CDR2 YYREEE, per germline (reference sequence). The CDR3 region is CASSLKDSGNTIYF. CDR3 bases: TGTGCCAGCAGTCTCAAGGACTCTGGAAACACCATATATTTT.

This rearrangement joins TRBV7-7 to TRBJ2-5; TRBD1 matches at 8 bases. The junction had 9 bases not matched to a gene; V was cut back by 5 bases and J by 4 bases. CDR1 is SSHAT, CDR2 FNYEAQ, per germline (reference sequence). This CDR3 has 15 residues. The CDR3 sequence is CASSNGQGLVETQYF. In DNA, the CDR3 is TGTGCCAGCAGCAATGGACAGGGATTGGTAGAGACCCAGTACTTC.

V and J are TRBV4-2 and TRBJ2-7; D gene uncertain. The CDR3 is made up of 16 amino acids. CDR1 and CDR2 from the germline V gene are LGHNA and YNFKEQ. The ends were cut back, 5 bases at V and 2 bases at J, with 19 bases in the middle. CDR3 sequence: CASSAPKGHGPYEQYF. CDR3 bases: TGTGCCAGCAGCGCCCCCAAAGGTCACGGTCCCTACGAGCAGTACTTC.

The rearrangement joins TRBV7-9 to TRBJ2-1; 8 bases fit TRBD1. The CDR3 runs 16 residues. Germline CDR1 reads SEHNR; CDR2 reads FQNEAQ (reference sequence). V shed 3 bases and J 0 bases; nucleotides not matched to a gene: 4. The CDR3 coding sequence is TGTGCCAGCAGCTTCCAGGGGGCGATCTCCTACAATGAGCAGTTCTTC. Amino acid sequence: CASSFQGAISYNEQFF. Supplemented by reference TRBV7-9 and TRBJ2-1, the full variable domain reads DTGVSQNPRHKITKRGQNVTFRCDPISEHNRLYWYRQTLGQGPEFLTYFQNEAQLEKSRLLSDRFSAERPKGSFSTLEIQRTEQGDSAMYLCASSFQGAISYNEQFFGPGTRLTVL.

The rearrangement joins TRBV9 to TRBJ2-6; D gene uncertain. Germline V gene lookup returns CDR1 SGDLS and CDR2 YYNGEE. The CDR3 sequence is 16 residues long. Trimming left V 0 bases short and J 1 base short, with 8 bases between. The CDR3 region has the DNA TGTGCCAGCAGCGTAGGCGGTGGGTCTGGGGCCAACGTCCTGACTTTC. Residues: CASSVGGGSGANVLTF.